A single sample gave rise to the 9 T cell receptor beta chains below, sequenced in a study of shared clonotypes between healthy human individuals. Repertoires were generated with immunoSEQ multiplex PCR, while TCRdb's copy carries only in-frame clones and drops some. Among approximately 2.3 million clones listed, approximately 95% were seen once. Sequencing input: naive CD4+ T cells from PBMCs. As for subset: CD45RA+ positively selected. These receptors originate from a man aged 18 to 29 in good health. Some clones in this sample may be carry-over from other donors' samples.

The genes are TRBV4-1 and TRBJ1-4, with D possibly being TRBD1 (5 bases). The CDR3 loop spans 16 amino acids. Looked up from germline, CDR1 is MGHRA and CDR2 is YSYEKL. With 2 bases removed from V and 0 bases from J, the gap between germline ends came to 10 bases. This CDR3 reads CASSQLGGATNEKLFF. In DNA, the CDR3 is TGCGCCAGCAGCCAATTGGGGGGAGCAACTAATGAAAAACTGTTTTTT.

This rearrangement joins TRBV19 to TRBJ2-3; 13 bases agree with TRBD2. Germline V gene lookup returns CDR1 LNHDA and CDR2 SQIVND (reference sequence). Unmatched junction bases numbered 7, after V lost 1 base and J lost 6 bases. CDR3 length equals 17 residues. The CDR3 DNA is TGTGCCAGTAGTATAGGAGGGGGACTAGCGGGATCCGATACGCAGTATTTT. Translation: CASSIGGGLAGSDTQYF.

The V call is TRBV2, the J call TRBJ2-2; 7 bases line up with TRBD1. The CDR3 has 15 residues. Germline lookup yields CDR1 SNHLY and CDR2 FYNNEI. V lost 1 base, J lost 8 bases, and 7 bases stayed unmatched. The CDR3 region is CASSEGTGVMGELFF. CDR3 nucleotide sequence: TGTGCCAGCAGTGAAGGGACAGGAGTTATGGGGGAGCTGTTTTTT.

CDR3 sequence reads: CASSPDVMAYEQYF. Written as DNA, the CDR3 is TGTGCCAGCAGCCCCGACGTAATGGCCTACGAGCAGTACTTC. This sequence joins TRBV7-6 and TRBJ2-7; D not resolved. CDR3 size: 14 residues. Trimming left V 5 bases short and J 2 bases short, with 13 bases between. CDR1 and CDR2 from the germline V gene are SGHVS and FNYEAQ.

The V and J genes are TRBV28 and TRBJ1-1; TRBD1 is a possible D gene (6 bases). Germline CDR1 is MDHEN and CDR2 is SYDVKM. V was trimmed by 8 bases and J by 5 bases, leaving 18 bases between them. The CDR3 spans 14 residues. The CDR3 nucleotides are TGTGCCAGCGACCCCGCGGGGGGCGTAACTGAAGCTTTCTTT. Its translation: CASDPAGGVTEAFF.

CDR3 DNA: TGTGCCAGCAGCGTAGGTGACAGGGATAGTGAAAAACTGTTTTTT. This codes for CASSVGDRDSEKLFF. The chain employs TRBV9 and TRBJ1-4; 7 nucleotides agree with TRBD1. V was pared by 0 bases and J by 7 bases, with 6 bases of the junction left unmatched. Germline V gene data show CDR1 as SGDLS and CDR2 as YYNGEE. This CDR3 has 15 residues.

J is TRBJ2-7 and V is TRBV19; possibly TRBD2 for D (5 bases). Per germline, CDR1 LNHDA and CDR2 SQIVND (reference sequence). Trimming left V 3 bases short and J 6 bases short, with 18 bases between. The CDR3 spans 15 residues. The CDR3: CASSMAGPRLSEQYF. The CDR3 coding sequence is TGTGCCAGTAGTATGGCGGGCCCTCGGTTGAGCGAGCAGTACTTC.

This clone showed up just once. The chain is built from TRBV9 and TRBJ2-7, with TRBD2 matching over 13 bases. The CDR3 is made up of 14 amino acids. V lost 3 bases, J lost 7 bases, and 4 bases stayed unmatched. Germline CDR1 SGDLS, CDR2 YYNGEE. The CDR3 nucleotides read TGTGCCAGCAGCGGGACTAGCGGGAGCGCTGAGCAGTACTTC. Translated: CASSGTSGSAEQYF.

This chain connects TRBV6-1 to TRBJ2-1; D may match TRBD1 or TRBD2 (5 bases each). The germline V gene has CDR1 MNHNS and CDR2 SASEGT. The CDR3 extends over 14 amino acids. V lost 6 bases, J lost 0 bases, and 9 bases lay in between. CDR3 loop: CASRTGGSYNEQFF. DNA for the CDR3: TGTGCCAGCAGGACTGGGGGCTCCTACAATGAGCAGTTCTTC.